This T cell receptor beta chain was profiled in a study of CD8 T cells in Susac syndrome. In this sample, this clonotype turned up once. When the RNA was reverse transcribed, random hexamers were used with an input of roughly 0.45 to 1 ug. Across 54 Vbeta and 13 Jbeta, TCR beta CDR3 was amplified with immunoSEQ multiplex PCR. TCRdb processed the immunoSEQ multiplex PCR reads anew with MiXCR; each CDR3 protein has one entry. The table records hundreds of thousands of distinct CDR3 sequences, around 85% of them present only once. Sequencing of TCR beta covered CD8+ and CD4+ T cells obtained from blood. Both CD4+ and CD8+ T cells were negatively isolated, and TEMRA cells underwent FACS enrichment. The CDR3 spans 14 residues. Per germline, CDR1 MNHNS and CDR2 SASEGT. The ends were cut back, 2 bases at V and 2 bases at J, with 10 bases in the middle.

The rearrangement joins TRBV6-1 to TRBJ2-7; weak D call: TRBD1 (5 bases). Sequences were obtained from CD8+ T cells from PBMCs. The sequence came from a human donor with multiple sclerosis. Written as DNA, the CDR3 is TGTGCCAGCAGTGAAATTCAGGGTACCTACGAGCAGTACTTC. It yields the protein CASSEIQGTYEQYF.